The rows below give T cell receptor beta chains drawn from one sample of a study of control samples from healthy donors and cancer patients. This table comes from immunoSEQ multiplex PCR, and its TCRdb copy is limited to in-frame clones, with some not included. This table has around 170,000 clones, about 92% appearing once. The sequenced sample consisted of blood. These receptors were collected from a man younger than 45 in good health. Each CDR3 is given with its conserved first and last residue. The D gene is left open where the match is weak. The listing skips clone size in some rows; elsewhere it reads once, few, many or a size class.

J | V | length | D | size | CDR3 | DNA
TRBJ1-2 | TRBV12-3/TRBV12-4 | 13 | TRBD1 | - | CASSQQGAYGYTF | TGTGCCAGCAGTCAACAGGGGGCCTATGGCTACACCTTC
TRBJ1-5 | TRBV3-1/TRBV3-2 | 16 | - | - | CASSRNGGGGNQPQHF | TGTGCCAGCAGCCGGAACGGGGGGGGAGGAAATCAGCCCCAGCATTTT
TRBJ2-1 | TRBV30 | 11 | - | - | CAYKRPRLQFF | TGTGCCTATAAGAGGCCCCGCCTTCAGTTCTTC
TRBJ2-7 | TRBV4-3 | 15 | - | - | CASSQDSRGTYEQYF | TGCGCCAGCAGCCAAGATTCGAGAGGGACCTACGAGCAGTACTTC
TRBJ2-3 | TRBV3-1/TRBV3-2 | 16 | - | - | CASSQDQGGRTDTQYF | TGTGCCAGCAGCCAAGATCAGGGGGGGCGCACAGATACGCAGTATTTT
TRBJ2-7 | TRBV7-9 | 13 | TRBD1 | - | CASRETGQGEQYF | TGTGCCAGCAGGGAGACAGGGCAGGGCGAGCAGTACTTC
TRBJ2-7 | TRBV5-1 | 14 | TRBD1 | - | CASSSGQGGYEQYF | TGCGCCAGCAGCTCTGGACAGGGGGGCTACGAGCAGTACTTC
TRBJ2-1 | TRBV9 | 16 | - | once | CASSVEAGMAYNEQFF | TGTGCCAGCAGCGTAGAGGCGGGCATGGCCTACAATGAGCAGTTCTTC
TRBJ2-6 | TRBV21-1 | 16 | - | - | CASSKVGATGANVLTF | TGTGCCAGCAGCAAAGTCGGAGCGACTGGGGCCAACGTCCTGACTTTC
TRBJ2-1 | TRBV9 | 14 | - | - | CASIQTETYNEQFF | TGTGCCAGCATCCAGACAGAAACCTACAATGAGCAGTTCTTC
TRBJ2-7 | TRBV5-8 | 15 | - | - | CASSLAGIGAYEQYF | TGTGCCAGCAGCTTGGCGGGGATCGGGGCCTACGAGCAGTACTTC
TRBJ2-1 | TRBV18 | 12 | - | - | CASQIPGSGQFF | TGTGCCAGCCAGATCCCCGGCAGCGGCCAGTTCTTC
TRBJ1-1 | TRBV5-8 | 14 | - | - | CASSLALGGTEAFF | TGTGCCAGCAGCTTGGCCCTAGGGGGCACTGAAGCTTTCTTT
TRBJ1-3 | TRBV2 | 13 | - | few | CASRKGGGNTIYF | TGTGCCAGCAGAAAGGGGGGCGGAAACACCATATATTTT
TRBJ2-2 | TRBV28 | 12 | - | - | CASRIGSGELFF | TGTGCCAGCAGAATCGGGTCCGGGGAGCTGTTTTTT
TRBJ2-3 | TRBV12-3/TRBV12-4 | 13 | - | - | CASRTGLTDTQYF | TGTGCCAGCAGGACGGGGCTCACAGATACGCAGTATTTT
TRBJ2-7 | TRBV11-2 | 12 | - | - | CASLGLAYEQYF | TGTGCCAGTTTGGGACTTGCATACGAGCAGTACTTC
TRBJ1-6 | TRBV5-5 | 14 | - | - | CASSPDSYNSPLHF | TGTGCCAGCAGCCCGGACTCCTATAATTCACCCCTCCACTTT
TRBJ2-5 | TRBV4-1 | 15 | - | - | CASSPLLRDPMSQYF | TGCGCCAGCAGCCCTTTACTTCGGGACCCCATGTCCCAGTACTTC
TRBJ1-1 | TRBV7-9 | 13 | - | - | CASSLRENTEAFF | TGTGCCAGCAGCTTGAGGGAGAACACTGAAGCTTTCTTT
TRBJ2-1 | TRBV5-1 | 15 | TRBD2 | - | CASRSTSGFNNEQFF | TGCGCCAGCAGGTCAACTAGCGGGTTTAACAATGAGCAGTTCTTC
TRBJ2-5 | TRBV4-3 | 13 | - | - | CASSQDLRETQYF | TGCGCCAGCAGCCAAGATCTACGGGAGACCCAGTACTTC
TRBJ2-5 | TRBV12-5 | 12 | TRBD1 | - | CASGTGVETQYF | TGTGCTAGTGGAACAGGGGTGGAGACCCAGTACTTC
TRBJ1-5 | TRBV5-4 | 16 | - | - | CASSLDRVEGHQPQHF | TGTGCCAGCAGCTTGGACAGGGTGGAAGGGCATCAGCCCCAGCATTTT
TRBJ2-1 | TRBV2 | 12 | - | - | CASSDPYNEQFF | TGTGCCAGCAGCGACCCGTACAATGAGCAGTTCTTC
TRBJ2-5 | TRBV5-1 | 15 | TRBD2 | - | CASSPGLAGGETQYF | TGCGCCAGCAGCCCGGGACTAGCGGGAGGAGAGACCCAGTACTTC
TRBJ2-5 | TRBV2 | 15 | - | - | CASSKFGGIQETQYF | TGTGCCAGCAGTAAGTTTGGCGGGATACAAGAGACCCAGTACTTC
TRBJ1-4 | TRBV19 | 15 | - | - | CASSPRMGPNEKLFF | TGTGCCAGTAGTCCCAGGATGGGCCCTAATGAAAAACTGTTTTTT
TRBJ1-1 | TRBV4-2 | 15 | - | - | CASSQAGAGNTEAFF | TGTGCCAGCAGCCAAGCGGGGGCGGGAAACACTGAAGCTTTCTTT
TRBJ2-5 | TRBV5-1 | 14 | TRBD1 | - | CASSVDRPDETQYF | TGCGCCAGCAGCGTGGACAGGCCTGACGAGACCCAGTACTTC
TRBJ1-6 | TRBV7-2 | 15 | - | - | CASSLRRADNSPLHF | TGTGCCAGCAGCTTACGCAGGGCTGATAATTCACCCCTCCACTTT
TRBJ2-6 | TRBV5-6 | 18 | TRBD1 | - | CASSTWTGRPPGANVLTF | TGTGCCAGCAGCACCTGGACAGGGAGACCCCCTGGGGCCAACGTCCTGACTTTC
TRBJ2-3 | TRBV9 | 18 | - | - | CASSVYPWVSGSTDTQYF | TGTGCCAGCAGCGTGTACCCCTGGGTCAGCGGGAGCACAGATACGCAGTATTTT
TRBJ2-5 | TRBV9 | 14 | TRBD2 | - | CASSVGGGGETQYF | TGTGCCAGCAGCGTAGGCGGGGGAGGAGAGACCCAGTACTTC
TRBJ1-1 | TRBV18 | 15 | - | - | CASSPYQGKNTEAFF | TGTGCCAGCTCACCATACCAGGGAAAGAACACTGAAGCTTTCTTT
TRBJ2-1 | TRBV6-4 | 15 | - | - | CASSESSGDYNEQFF | TGTGCCAGCAGTGAGAGTAGCGGAGACTACAATGAGCAGTTCTTC
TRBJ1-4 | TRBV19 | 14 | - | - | CASSIYGLNEKLFF | TGTGCCAGTAGTATATACGGGCTTAATGAAAAACTGTTTTTT
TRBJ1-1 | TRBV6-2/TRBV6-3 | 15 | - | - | CASTPGVLGDTEAFF | TGTGCCAGCACCCCAGGGGTTCTTGGGGACACTGAAGCTTTCTTT
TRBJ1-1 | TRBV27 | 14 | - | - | CASSFDRKNTEAFF | TGTGCCAGCAGTTTTGACAGGAAGAACACTGAAGCTTTCTTT
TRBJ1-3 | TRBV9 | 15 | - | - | CASSPGEGVGNTIYF | TGTGCCAGCAGCCCTGGGGAGGGGGTCGGAAACACCATATATTTT
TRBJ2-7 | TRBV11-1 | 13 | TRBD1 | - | CASIPDRVREQYF | TGTGCCAGCATCCCGGACAGGGTAAGGGAGCAGTACTTC
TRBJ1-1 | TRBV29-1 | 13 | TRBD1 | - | CSVGARGGTEAFF | TGCAGCGTTGGTGCCAGGGGGGGCACTGAAGCTTTCTTT
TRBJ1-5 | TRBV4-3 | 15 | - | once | CASSQGLRRDQPQHF | TGCGCCAGCAGCCAGGGACTTCGGAGGGATCAGCCCCAGCATTTT
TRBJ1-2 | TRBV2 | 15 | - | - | CASSEYPAVAYGYTF | TGTGCCAGCAGTGAATATCCCGCCGTTGCCTATGGCTACACCTTC
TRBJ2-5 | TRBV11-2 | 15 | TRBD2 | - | CASRDSGGAQETQYF | TGTGCCAGCAGGGATAGCGGGGGGGCTCAAGAGACCCAGTACTTC
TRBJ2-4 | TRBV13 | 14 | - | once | CASSEGGPKNIQYF | TGTGCCAGCTCAGAAGGGGGGCCCAAAAACATTCAGTACTTC
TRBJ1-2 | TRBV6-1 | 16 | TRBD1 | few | CASSESPPGTGVGYTF | TGTGCCAGCAGTGAAAGCCCCCCCGGGACAGGGGTTGGCTACACCTTC
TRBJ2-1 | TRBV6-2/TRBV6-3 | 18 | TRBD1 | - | CASSYGQEKLSSYNEQFF | TGTGCCAGCAGTTACGGACAGGAGAAACTAAGCTCCTACAATGAGCAGTTCTTC
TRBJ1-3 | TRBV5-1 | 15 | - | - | CASSLDGSFGNTIYF | TGCGCCAGCAGCTTAGATGGGTCCTTTGGAAACACCATATATTTT
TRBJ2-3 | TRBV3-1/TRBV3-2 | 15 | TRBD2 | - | CASSQGRPGGDTQYF | TGTGCCAGCAGCCAAGGCCGTCCGGGGGGAGATACGCAGTATTTT
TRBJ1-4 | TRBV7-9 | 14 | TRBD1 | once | CASSPGQINEKLFF | TGTGCCAGCAGCCCGGGACAGATAAATGAAAAACTGTTTTTT
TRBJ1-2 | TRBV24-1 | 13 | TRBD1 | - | CATSDRTGGGYTF | TGTGCCACCAGTGACCGGACAGGAGGCGGCTACACCTTC
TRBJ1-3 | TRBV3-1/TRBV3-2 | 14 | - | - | CASSQGHSGNTIYF | TGTGCCAGCAGCCAAGGACACTCTGGAAACACCATATATTTT
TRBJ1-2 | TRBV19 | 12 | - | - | CASAPLNYGYTF | TGTGCCAGTGCACCACTTAACTATGGCTACACCTTC
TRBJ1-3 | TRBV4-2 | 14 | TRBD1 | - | CASSRTGTGNTIYF | TGTGCCAGCAGCCGGACAGGGACTGGAAACACCATATATTTT
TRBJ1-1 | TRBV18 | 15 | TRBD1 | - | CASSTGQGVGTEAFF | TGTGCCAGCTCTACCGGACAGGGGGTAGGGACTGAAGCTTTCTTT
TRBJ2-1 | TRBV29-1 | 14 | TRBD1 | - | CSVVGTGGYNEQFF | TGCAGCGTTGTGGGGACAGGGGGTTACAATGAGCAGTTCTTC
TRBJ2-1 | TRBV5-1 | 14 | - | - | CASSLEGPRNEQFF | TGCGCCAGCAGCTTGGAAGGTCCCCGGAATGAGCAGTTCTTC
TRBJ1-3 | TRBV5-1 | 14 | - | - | CASSSDSRGNTIYF | TGCGCCAGCAGCTCGGACAGTCGTGGAAACACCATATATTTT
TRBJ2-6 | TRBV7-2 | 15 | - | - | CASSLGGSGANVLTF | TGTGCCAGCAGCTTAGGGGGGTCTGGGGCCAACGTCCTGACTTTC